The text below deals with one T cell receptor (beta chain). The data originate from a study of blood T cell repertoires in COVID-19. Per the original data handling: For nucleated cells, counts were estimated from reference gene primer amplification. Assay: immunoSEQ multiplex PCR; the TCRdb copy retains only in-frame clones and omits some. V, J and clone size derive from that table, while D and trimming were established from the DNA sequence. There are around 93,000 clones in the sample; 82% occur only once, and around 19% lies in the top ten. The specimen was peripheral blood. The TCR sequence derives from a man older than 75 with acute or convalescent COVID-19.

The CDR3 DNA reads as TGTGCCAGCAGACGTACGGACACCGCCTTTCCTGGAAACACCATATATTTT. Protein sequence: CASRRTDTAFPGNTIYF. The V and J genes are TRBV9 and TRBJ1-3; D might be TRBD1 (5 bases). Trimming shortened V by 5 bases and J by 2 bases, and 20 bases separated the two germline ends. Germline CDR1 reads SGDLS; CDR2 reads YYNGEE. This CDR3 spans 17 amino acids.